A selection of T cell receptor beta chains follows, all from one sample in a study of CD8+CD57+ T cells in acquired aplastic anemia. TCRdb itself ran the reads through MiXCR, one entry per CDR3 protein. The table includes 110,000 or so distinct CDR3 sequences, 45% to 60% detected once. The sequenced sample consisted of sorted CD4+, CD8+, or CD8+CD57+ T cells (not recorded which) from PBMCs. Receptors were obtained from a human donor with aplastic anemia. CDR3s include the opening cysteine and the closing phenylalanine or tryptophan. A D gene is named only where the DNA matches it firmly. Clone sizes are given selectively: once, few, many, or a class where the clone is expanded.

D	J	size	V	DNA	CDR3
TRBD1	TRBJ1-2	.	TRBV6-1	TGTGCCAGCAGTGTAACAGGGGGCGGCTACACCTTC	CASSVTGGGYTF
TRBD1	TRBJ1-2	.	TRBV6-2/TRBV6-3	TGTGCCAGCAGTGAGACTGGGACAGGGGGCTACACCTTC	CASSETGTGGYTF
.	TRBJ2-7	.	TRBV7-9	TGTGCCAGCAGCTTCTCTTACGAGCAGTACTTC	CASSFSYEQYF
TRBD1	TRBJ1-3	once	TRBV19	TGTGCCAGTACAGACAGGGGGAGCGGAAACACCATATATTTT	CASTDRGSGNTIYF
TRBD1	TRBJ2-7	many	TRBV11-1	TGTGCCAGCAGCTACACACAGGGGAACGAGCAGTACTTC	CASSYTQGNEQYF
TRBD2	TRBJ2-3	.	TRBV7-3	TGTGCCAGCAGCTCAATCGGGCGGGGGGGCTCAGGTGATACGCAGTATTTT	CASSSIGRGGSGDTQYF
TRBD2	TRBJ2-1	.	TRBV9	TGTGCCAGCAGCGTAGGTCTAGCGGGAGGGCCGAGCTCCTACAATGAGCAGTTCTTC	CASSVGLAGGPSSYNEQFF
.	TRBJ1-2	.	TRBV10-3	TGTGCCATCAGTCCTAGACAGGAATTGTATGGCTACACCTTC	CAISPRQELYGYTF
TRBD2	TRBJ2-1	.	TRBV5-1	TGCGCCAGCAGCCGGGGGGGGGTCTCCTACAATGAGCAGTTCTTC	CASSRGGVSYNEQFF
.	TRBJ1-5	many	TRBV10-3	TGTGCCATCAGTGAGTCGAGATTTCCCCAGCATTTT	CAISESRFPQHF
.	TRBJ1-1	.	TRBV10-1	TGCGCCAGCAGTGAGTCGCAGGGGTTGAACACTGAAGCTTTCTTT	CASSESQGLNTEAFF
.	TRBJ1-2	.	TRBV19	TGTGCCAGTAGTATAACAGGCAGGGTTGGTACCTATGGCTACACCTTC	CASSITGRVGTYGYTF
TRBD1	TRBJ1-5	many	TRBV7-8	TGTGCCAGCAGCTTGGGTACCGGGACAGGAAGCAATCAGCCCCAGCATTTT	CASSLGTGTGSNQPQHF
.	TRBJ2-3	.	TRBV5-1	TGTGCCAGCAGCACTAACAATGCCCCCGGAGATACGCAGTATTTT	CASSTNNAPGDTQYF
TRBD1	TRBJ1-2	.	TRBV2	TGTGCCAGCAGCGTAGAAGGCAGGGGGCACTATGGCTACACCTTC	CASSVEGRGHYGYTF
.	TRBJ2-3	many	TRBV11-1	TGTGCCAGCAGCTTAGGGGTTAGCACAGATACGCAGTATTTT	CASSLGVSTDTQYF
.	TRBJ2-3	.	TRBV19	TGTGCCAGTAGTATTAGGCTGAACACAGATACGCAGTATTTT	CASSIRLNTDTQYF
.	TRBJ2-7	.	TRBV19	TGTGCCAGTAGTTCGCAGGGGTTTACCTACGAGCAGTACTTC	CASSSQGFTYEQYF
.	TRBJ1-5	few	TRBV6-1	TGTGCCAGCAGTGAGGCAGGTTATAGCAATCAGCCCCAGCATTTT	CASSEAGYSNQPQHF
TRBD1	TRBJ2-7	many	TRBV19	TGTGCCAGTAGGCAGGGGGTGGGAATCTACGAGCAGTACTTC	CASRQGVGIYEQYF
.	TRBJ2-7	.	TRBV25-1	TGTGCCAGCAGTGAGGTGGGGAGGTACGAGCAGTACTTC	CASSEVGRYEQYF
.	TRBJ2-5	.	TRBV30	TGTGCCTGGAGTGTTGTAGGGCTAGAGACCCAGTACTTC	CAWSVVGLETQYF
.	TRBJ2-2	.	TRBV7-6	TGTGCCAGCAGCTCAGCGACAGGGAACACCGGGGAGCTGTTTTTT	CASSSATGNTGELFF
TRBD2	TRBJ2-7	.	TRBV29-1	TGCAGCGTTGAGGCCCCGATGGGACTAGCGGAATCCTACGAGCAGTACTTC	CSVEAPMGLAESYEQYF
.	TRBJ2-7	.	TRBV25-1	TGTGCCAGCAGCGCGGGGGACAGCAGATTCTACGAGCAGTACTTC	CASSAGDSRFYEQYF
.	TRBJ1-6	.	TRBV11-2	TGTGCCAGCAGCTTAAGAGGGGAAGATTCACCCCTCCACTTT	CASSLRGEDSPLHF
.	TRBJ1-5	.	TRBV15	TGTGCCACCTGCAGAGATAAACGGCTCCATCAGCCCCAGCATTTT	CATCRDKRLHQPQHF
TRBD1	TRBJ1-2	few	TRBV19	TGTGCCAGTAGTGGGACAGGGCTGGGTGGCTACACCTTC	CASSGTGLGGYTF
.	TRBJ1-2	few	TRBV9	TGTGCCAGCAGCGCTTACGACCACTCAGGGGACTATGGCTACACCTTC	CASSAYDHSGDYGYTF
.	TRBJ2-3	.	TRBV20-1	TGCAGTGCTAGAGTCATCGGGGACACAGATACGCAGTATTTT	CSARVIGDTDTQYF
TRBD2	TRBJ2-3	.	TRBV29-1	TGCAGCTCCTTGCGGGGGAGCACAGATACGCAGTATTTT	CSSLRGSTDTQYF
.	TRBJ1-4	many	TRBV7-7	TGTGCTAGCAGCTTAGCCCTGGGTGAAAAACTGTTTTTT	CASSLALGEKLFF
.	TRBJ2-7	.	TRBV11-2	TGTGCCAGCAGTCTTAGACAGGAATACGAGCAGTACTTC	CASSLRQEYEQYF
TRBD2	TRBJ2-7	many	TRBV7-9	TGTGCCAGCAGCTCGAATCCGGGACTAGCTTCCTACGAGCAGTACTTC	CASSSNPGLASYEQYF
.	TRBJ1-1	once	TRBV11-2	TGTGCCAGCAGCTTAGAAAACCTCGGGAAGGCTGAAGCTTTCTTT	CASSLENLGKAEAFF
.	TRBJ1-6	.	TRBV20-1	TGCAGTGCTCGTGAGGCAGGTGGCAATTCACCCCTCCACTTT	CSAREAGGNSPLHF
TRBD1	TRBJ1-6	few	TRBV19	TGTGCCAGTAGAGATCGGACAGGGGTCGATAATTCACCCCTCCACTTT	CASRDRTGVDNSPLHF
.	TRBJ2-1	.	TRBV24-1	TGTGCCACCAGTTACCAAACACTAACGGCGGATGAGCAGTTCTTC	CATSYQTLTADEQFF
TRBD1	TRBJ2-7	.	TRBV20-1	TGCAGTGCTAGAGTCGCAGGGGGCAAGTACGAGCAGTACTTC	CSARVAGGKYEQYF
.	TRBJ1-4	.	TRBV20-1	TGCAGTGCTAGGGATAGAGTAGGAAAACTGTTTTTT	CSARDRVGKLFF
.	TRBJ1-1	.	TRBV27	TGTGCCAGCAGTTTATCCGAAGCTTTCTTT	CASSLSEAFF
TRBD1	TRBJ1-1	.	TRBV6-5	TGTGCCAGCAGTTACCCATCGACAGGGTCTGAAGCTTTCTTT	CASSYPSTGSEAFF
TRBD1	TRBJ2-7	.	TRBV7-7	TGTGCCAGCAGCCGGGACAGTACCTACGAGCAGTACTTC	CASSRDSTYEQYF
.	TRBJ2-7	.	TRBV2	TGTGCCAGCAGCGTAGTCAGCAGTTACGAGCAGTACTTC	CASSVVSSYEQYF
.	TRBJ1-1	.	TRBV20-1	TGCAGTGCTAGCAGGGGCAGGGGCACTGAAGCTTTCTTT	CSASRGRGTEAFF
.	TRBJ2-7	.	TRBV25-1	TGTGCCAGCAGTTGGGCGGACGAGCAGTACTTC	CASSWADEQYF
.	TRBJ1-1	.	TRBV6-9	TGTGCCAGTCATCGCCAAGCCTGGTCTAATGAAGCTTTCTTT	CASHRQAWSNEAFF
TRBD2	TRBJ2-1	.	TRBV4-2	TGTGCCAGCAGCCCCAACCAGCGGGAGGATTACAATGAGCAGTTCTTC	CASSPNQREDYNEQFF
.	TRBJ1-1	.	TRBV7-9	TGTGCCAGCAGTCATGCACCAAGAGACACTGAAGCTTTCTTT	CASSHAPRDTEAFF
.	TRBJ1-4	many	TRBV10-3	TGTGCCATCAGTGCGAGGGCCCAGGGAAATGAAAAACTGTTTTTT	CAISARAQGNEKLFF
.	TRBJ2-5	.	TRBV20-1	TGCAGTGCTAGAAATGCAGTCCAAGAGACCCAGTACTTC	CSARNAVQETQYF
TRBD1	TRBJ2-7	.	TRBV29-1	TGCAGCGCCGAGGGACAGGGGGGGACCTACGAGCAGTACTTC	CSAEGQGGTYEQYF